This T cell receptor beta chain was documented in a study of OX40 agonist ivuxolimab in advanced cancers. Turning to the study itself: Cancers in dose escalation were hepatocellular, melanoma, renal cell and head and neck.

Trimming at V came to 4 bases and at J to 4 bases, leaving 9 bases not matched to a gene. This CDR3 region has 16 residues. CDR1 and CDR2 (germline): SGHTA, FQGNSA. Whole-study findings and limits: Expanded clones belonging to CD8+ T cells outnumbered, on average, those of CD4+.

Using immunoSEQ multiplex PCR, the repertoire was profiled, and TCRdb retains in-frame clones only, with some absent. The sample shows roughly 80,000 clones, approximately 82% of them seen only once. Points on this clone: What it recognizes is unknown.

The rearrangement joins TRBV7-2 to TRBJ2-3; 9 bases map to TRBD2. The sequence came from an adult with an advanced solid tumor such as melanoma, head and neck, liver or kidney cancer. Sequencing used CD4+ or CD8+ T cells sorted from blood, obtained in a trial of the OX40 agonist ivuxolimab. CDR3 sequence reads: CASSYVAGGFPDTQYF. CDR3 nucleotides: TGTGCCAGCAGCTACGTCGCGGGGGGGTTCCCAGATACGCAGTATTTT.